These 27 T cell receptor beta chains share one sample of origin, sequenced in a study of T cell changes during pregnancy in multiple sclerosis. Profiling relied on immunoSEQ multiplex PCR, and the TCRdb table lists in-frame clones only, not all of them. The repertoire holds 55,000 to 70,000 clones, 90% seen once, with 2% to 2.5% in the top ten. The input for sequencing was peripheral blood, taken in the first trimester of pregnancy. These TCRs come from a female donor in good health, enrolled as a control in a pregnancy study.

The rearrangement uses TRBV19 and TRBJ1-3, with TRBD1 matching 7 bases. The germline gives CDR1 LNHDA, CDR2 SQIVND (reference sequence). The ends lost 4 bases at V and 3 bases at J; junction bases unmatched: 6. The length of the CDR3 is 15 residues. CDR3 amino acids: CASSTPDRDGNTIYF. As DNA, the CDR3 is TGTGCCAGTAGTACCCCCGACAGGGATGGAAACACCATATATTTT.

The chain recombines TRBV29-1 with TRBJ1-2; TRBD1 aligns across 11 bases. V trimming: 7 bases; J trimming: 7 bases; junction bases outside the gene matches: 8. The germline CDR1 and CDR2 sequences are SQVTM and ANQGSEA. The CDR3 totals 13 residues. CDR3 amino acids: CSASGTGGIGYTF. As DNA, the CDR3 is TGCAGCGCCTCCGGGACAGGGGGGATTGGCTACACCTTC.

The CDR3 sequence: CATSTPRASRGNYGYTF. The CDR3 DNA reads TGTGCCACCAGCACACCGAGGGCAAGCCGGGGTAACTATGGCTACACCTTC. V is TRBV15 and J is TRBJ1-2; D is undetermined. Trimming took off 4 bases at V and 1 base at J, with 19 bases between the two ends. Germline V gives CDR1 LNHNV, CDR2 YYDKDF (reference sequence). The CDR3 is 17 residues long.

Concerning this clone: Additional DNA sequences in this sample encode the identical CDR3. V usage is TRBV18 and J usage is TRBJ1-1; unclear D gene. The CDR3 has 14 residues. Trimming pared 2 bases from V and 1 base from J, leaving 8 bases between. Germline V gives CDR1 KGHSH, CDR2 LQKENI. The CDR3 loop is CASSPGRGNTEAFF. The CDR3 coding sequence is TGTGCCAGCTCACCAGGCCGGGGGAACACTGAAGCTTTCTTT.

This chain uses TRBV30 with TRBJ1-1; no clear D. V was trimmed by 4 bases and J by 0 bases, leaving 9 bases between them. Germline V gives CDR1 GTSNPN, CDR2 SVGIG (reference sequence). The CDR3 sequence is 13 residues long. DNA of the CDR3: TGTGCCTGGAACGGACTCATGAACACTGAAGCTTTCTTT. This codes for CAWNGLMNTEAFF.

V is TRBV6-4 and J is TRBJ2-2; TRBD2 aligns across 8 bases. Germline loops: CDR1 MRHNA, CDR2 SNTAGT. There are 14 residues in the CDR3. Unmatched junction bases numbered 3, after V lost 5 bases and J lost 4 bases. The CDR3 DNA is TGTGCCAGCAGTACTGGGACTAGCACCGGGGAGCTGTTTTTT. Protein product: CASSTGTSTGELFF.

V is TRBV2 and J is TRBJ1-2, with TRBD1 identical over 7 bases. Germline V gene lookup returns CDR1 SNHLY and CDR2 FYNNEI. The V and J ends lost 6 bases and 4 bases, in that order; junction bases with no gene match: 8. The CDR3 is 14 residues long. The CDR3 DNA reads TGTGCCAGCAGGGAACAGGGGACCCTCTATGGCTACACCTTC. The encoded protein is CASREQGTLYGYTF.

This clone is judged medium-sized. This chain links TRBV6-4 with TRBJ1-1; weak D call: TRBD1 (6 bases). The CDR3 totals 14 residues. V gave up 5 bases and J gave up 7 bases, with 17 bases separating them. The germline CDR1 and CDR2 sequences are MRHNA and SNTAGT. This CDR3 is CASSPSGEKNEAFF. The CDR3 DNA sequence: TGTGCCAGCAGTCCTTCAGGGGAGAAGAATGAAGCTTTCTTT.

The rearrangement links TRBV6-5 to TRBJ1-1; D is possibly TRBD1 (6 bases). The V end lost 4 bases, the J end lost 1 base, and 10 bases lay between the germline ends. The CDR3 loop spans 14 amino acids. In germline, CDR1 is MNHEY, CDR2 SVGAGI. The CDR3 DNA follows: TGTGCCAGCAGTTTCGGACAGAAGAACACTGAAGCTTTCTTT. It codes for CASSFGQKNTEAFF.

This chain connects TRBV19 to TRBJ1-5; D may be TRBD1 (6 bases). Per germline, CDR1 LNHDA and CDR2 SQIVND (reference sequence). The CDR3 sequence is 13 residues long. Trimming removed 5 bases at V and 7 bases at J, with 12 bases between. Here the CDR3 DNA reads TGTGCCAGTAGTGGGGGGGCGGCCCAGCCCCAGCATTTT. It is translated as CASSGGAAQPQHF.

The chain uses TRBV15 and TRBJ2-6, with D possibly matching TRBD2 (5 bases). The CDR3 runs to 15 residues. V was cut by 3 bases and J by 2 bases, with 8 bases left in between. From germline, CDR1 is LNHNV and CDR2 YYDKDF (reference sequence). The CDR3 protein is CATSREDPGANVLTF. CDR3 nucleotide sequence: TGTGCCACCAGCAGGGAGGACCCTGGGGCCAACGTCCTGACTTTC.

CDR3 in DNA: TGTGCCAGCAGTTTAGGTGGGGGACTCTATGGCTACACCTTC. Protein: CASSLGGGLYGYTF. V gene TRBV28 combines with J gene TRBJ1-2; D possibly corresponds to TRBD1 (5 bases). Germline V gene lookup returns CDR1 MDHEN and CDR2 SYDVKM. Trimming left V 2 bases short and J 4 bases short, with 11 bases between. The CDR3 is 14 amino acids.

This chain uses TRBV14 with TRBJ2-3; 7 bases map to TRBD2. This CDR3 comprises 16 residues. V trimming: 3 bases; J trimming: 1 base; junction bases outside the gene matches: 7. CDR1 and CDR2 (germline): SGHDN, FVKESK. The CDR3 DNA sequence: TGTGCCAGCAGCCACCCCCGACGGGGGGGCACAGATACGCAGTATTTT. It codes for CASSHPRRGGTDTQYF. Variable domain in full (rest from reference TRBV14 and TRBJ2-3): EAGVTQFPSHSVIEKGQTVTLRCDPISGHDNLYWYRRVMGKEIKFLLHFVKESKQDESGMPNNRFLAERTGGTYSTLKVQPAELEDSGVYFCASSHPRRGGTDTQYFGPGTRLTVL.

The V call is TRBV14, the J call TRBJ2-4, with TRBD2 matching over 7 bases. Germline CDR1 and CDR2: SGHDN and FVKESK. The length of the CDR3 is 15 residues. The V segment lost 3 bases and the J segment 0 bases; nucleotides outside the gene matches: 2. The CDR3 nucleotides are TGTGCCAGCAGCCAGGGAGGGGCAGCCAAAAACATTCAGTACTTC. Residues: CASSQGGAAKNIQYF.

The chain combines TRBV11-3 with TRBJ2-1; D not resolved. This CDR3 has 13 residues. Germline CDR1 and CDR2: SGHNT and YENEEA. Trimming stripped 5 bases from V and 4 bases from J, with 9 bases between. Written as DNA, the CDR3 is TGTGCCAGCAGCGAAGAGAGTTACAATGAGCAGTTCTTC. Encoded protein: CASSEESYNEQFF.

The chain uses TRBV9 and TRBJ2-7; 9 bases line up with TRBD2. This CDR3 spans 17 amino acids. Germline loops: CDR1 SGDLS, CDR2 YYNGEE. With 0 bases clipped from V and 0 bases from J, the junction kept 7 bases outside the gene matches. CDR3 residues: CASSVGDVAGASYEQYF. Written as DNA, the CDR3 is TGTGCCAGCAGCGTAGGGGACGTAGCGGGGGCCTCCTACGAGCAGTACTTC.

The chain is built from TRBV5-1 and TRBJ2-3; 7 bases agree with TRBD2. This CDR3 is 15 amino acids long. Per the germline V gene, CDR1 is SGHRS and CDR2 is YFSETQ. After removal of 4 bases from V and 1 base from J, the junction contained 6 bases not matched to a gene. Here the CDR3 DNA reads TGCGCCAGCAGCCGGCTTGCGGGAGGCACAGATACGCAGTATTTT. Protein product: CASSRLAGGTDTQYF.

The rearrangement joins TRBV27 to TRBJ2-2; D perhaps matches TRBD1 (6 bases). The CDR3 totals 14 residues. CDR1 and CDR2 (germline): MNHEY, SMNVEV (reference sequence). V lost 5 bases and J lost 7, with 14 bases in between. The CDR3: CASSITKGGGELFF. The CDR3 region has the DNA TGTGCCAGCAGTATCACTAAAGGGGGCGGGGAGCTGTTTTTT.

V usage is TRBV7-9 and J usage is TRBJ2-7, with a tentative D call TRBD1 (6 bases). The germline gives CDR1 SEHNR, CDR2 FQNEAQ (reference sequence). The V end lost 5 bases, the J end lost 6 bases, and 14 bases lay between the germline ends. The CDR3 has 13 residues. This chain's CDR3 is CASSNSGVGEQYF. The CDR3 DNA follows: TGTGCCAGCAGCAACTCAGGGGTAGGCGAGCAGTACTTC.

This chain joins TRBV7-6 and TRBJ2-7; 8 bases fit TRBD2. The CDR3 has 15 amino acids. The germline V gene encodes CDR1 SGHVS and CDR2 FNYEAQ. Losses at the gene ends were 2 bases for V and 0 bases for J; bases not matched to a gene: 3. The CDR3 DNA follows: TGTGCCAGCAGCTTATTAACTAGCGGCTCCTACGAGCAGTACTTC. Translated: CASSLLTSGSYEQYF.

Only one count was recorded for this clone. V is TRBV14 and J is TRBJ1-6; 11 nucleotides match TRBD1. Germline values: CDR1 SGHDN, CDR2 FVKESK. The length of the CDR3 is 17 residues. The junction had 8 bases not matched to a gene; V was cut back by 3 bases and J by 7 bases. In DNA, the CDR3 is TGTGCCAGCAGCCAGGGGACAGGGGGGATTGAGAATTCACCCCTCCACTTT. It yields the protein CASSQGTGGIENSPLHF.

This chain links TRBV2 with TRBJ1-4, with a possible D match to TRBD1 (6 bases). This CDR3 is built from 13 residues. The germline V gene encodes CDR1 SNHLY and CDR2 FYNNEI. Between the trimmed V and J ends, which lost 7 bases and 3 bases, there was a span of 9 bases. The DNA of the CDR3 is TGTGCCAGCAAGGGGGACCCTAATGAAAAACTGTTTTTT. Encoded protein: CASKGDPNEKLFF. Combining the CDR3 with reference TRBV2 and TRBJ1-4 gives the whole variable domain EPEVTQTPSHQVTQMGQEVILRCVPISNHLYFYWYRQILGQKVEFLVSFYNNEISEKSEIFDDQFSVERPDGSNFTLKIRSTKLEDSAMYFCASKGDPNEKLFFGSGTQLSVL.

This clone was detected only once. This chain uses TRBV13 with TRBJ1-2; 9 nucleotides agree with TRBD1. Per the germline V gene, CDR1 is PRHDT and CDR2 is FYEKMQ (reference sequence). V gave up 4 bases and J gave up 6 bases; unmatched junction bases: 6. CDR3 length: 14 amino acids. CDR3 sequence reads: CASSSRTGANGYTF. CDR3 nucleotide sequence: TGTGCCAGCAGCTCTCGGACAGGGGCGAATGGCTACACCTTC. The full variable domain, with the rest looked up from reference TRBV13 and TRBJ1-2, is AAGVIQSPRHLIKEKRETATLKCYPIPRHDTVYWYQQGPGQDPQFLISFYEKMQSDKGSIPDRFSAQQFSDYHSELNMSSLELGDSALYFCASSSRTGANGYTFGSGTRLTVV.

CDR3 nucleotide sequence: TGTGCCTGGAGTGGTGGTCAGTGGCATGAGCAGTTCTTC. This sequence encodes CAWSGGQWHEQFF. The V gene is TRBV30, the J gene TRBJ2-1; D ambiguous. Germline assignment: CDR1 GTSNPN and CDR2 SVGIG (reference sequence). The V end was cut by 1 base, the J end by 8 bases, with 12 bases between. The CDR3 runs to 13 residues.

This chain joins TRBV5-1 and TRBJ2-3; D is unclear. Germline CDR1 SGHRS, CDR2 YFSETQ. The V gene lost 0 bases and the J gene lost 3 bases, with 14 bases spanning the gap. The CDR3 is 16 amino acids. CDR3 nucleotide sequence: TGCGCCAGCAGCTTGGGGCCAGGATTTGGTACAGATACGCAGTATTTT. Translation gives CASSLGPGFGTDTQYF.

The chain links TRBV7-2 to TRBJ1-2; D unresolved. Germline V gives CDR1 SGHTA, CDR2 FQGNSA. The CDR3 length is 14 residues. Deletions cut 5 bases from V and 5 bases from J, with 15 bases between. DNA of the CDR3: TGTGCCAGCAGCCCACCCAATAGGGAGTATGGCTACACCTTC. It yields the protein CASSPPNREYGYTF.

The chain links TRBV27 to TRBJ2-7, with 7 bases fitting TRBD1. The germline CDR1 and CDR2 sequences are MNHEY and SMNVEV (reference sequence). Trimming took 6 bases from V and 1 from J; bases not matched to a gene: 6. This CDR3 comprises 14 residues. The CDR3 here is CASSYQQGSYEQYF. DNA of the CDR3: TGTGCCAGCAGCTATCAACAGGGGTCCTACGAGCAGTACTTC.